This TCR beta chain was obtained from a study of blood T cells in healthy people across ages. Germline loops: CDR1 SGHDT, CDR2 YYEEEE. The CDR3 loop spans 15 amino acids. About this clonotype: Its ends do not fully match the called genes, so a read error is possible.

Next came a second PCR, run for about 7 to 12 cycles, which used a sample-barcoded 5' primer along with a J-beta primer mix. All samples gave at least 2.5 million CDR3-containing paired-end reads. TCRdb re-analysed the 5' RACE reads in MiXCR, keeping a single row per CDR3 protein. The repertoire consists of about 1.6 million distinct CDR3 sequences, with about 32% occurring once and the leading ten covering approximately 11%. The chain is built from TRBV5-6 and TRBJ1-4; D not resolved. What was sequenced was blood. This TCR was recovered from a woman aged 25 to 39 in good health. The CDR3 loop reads CASNLRTPTNEKRFF. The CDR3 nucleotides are TGTGCCAGCAACTTACGGACTCCAACTAATGAAAAACGGTTTTTT.